This TCR beta chain was sequenced for a study of blood T cell repertoires in COVID-19. Study summary: T cells, B-cell-depleted T cells, or PBMCs supplied cDNA or gDNA.

This CDR3 has 16 amino acids. The trim removed 4 bases at V and 8 bases at J, leaving 13 bases unmatched. From germline, CDR1 is SGHRS and CDR2 YFSETQ. Generated by immunoSEQ multiplex PCR, the TCRdb table keeps only in-frame clones and is missing some. The table includes about 130,000 clones, about 92% detected once. This chain joins TRBV5-1 and TRBJ2-1; TRBD1 matches 9 bases. Sequencing was done on a sample of peripheral blood. This clonotype was obtained from a man aged 60 to 75 with COVID-19, enrolled during active disease. Here the CDR3 DNA reads TGCGCCAGCAGCCATTTAACAGGGGGCGTCGACTATGAGCAGTTCTTC. This translates into CASSHLTGGVDYEQFF. The variable domain in full, completed from reference TRBV5-1 and TRBJ2-1, reads KAGVTQTPRYLIKTRGQQVTLSCSPISGHRSVSWYQQTPGQGLQFLFEYFSETQRNKGNFPGRFSGRQFSNSRSEMNVSTLELGDSALYLCASSHLTGGVDYEQFFGPGTRLTVL.